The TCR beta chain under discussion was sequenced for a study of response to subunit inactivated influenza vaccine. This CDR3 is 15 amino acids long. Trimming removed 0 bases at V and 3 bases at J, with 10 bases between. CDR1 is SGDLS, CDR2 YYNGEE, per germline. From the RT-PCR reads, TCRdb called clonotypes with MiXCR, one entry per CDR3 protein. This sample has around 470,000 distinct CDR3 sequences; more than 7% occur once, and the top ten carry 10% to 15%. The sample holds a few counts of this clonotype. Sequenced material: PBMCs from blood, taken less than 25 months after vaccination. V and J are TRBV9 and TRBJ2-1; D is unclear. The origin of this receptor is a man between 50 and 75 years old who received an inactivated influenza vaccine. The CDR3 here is CASSVVSGLYNEQFF. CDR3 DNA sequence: TGTGCCAGCAGCGTAGTGTCGGGCCTCTACAATGAGCAGTTCTTC.